The present entry profiles one T cell receptor (beta chain) with its context. Its antigen is currently unknown. At collection, donors were nominally healthy, but unrecorded immune exposures were probable. The sample comes from a study of cytomegalovirus exposure and HLA in healthy donors. As for the study in general: Earlier work reported 117 million unique TCR beta sequences from about 170 million T cells. The study's findings and limits: Some TCR beta chains (164 of them) were listed as cytomegalovirus-associated. Under in vitro conditions, three CMV-associated chains were confirmed as specific for CMV antigens.

V lost 3 bases to trimming and J lost 1 base; unmatched junction nucleotides: 3. The CDR3 extends over 13 amino acids. Germline values: CDR1 SQVTM, CDR2 ANQGSEA. Vbeta (60) and Jbeta (13) primers were used in the PCR. Produced via immunoSEQ multiplex PCR; TCRdb's table is partial and in-frame only. The sample yields about 98,000 clones, 60% to 85% seen once. The V gene is TRBV29-1, the J gene TRBJ2-7, with 7 positions matching TRBD1. The sequencing sample was made of PBMCs. The receptor was isolated from a man aged 55 to 70 in good health and CMV-seropositive. The CDR3 loop reads CSVETGKSYEQYF. As DNA, the CDR3 is TGCAGCGTTGAGACAGGGAAATCCTACGAGCAGTACTTC.